A selection of T cell receptor beta chains follows, all from one sample in a study of blood T cells in healthy people across ages. TCRdb re-called the 5' RACE reads with MiXCR, one entry per CDR3 protein. Of roughly 560,000 distinct CDR3 sequences in the sample, nearly 25% were seen once. This same sample was also taken into another study, of T cells of mothers and their children.

Sequenced: blood. These receptors originate from a boy aged 10-17 years in good health. Both conserved end residues are part of each CDR3. A D gene is named only where the DNA matches it firmly. Clone size, where shown, is once, few, many, or a class for clones that have expanded.

TRBJ2-6,-,-,TRBV20-1,CSARDGQGSGANVLTF,TGCAGTGCTAGAGATGGCCAGGGCTCTGGGGCCAACGTCCTGACTTTC
TRBJ2-7,-,-,TRBV11-3,CASSLDSGGNEQYF,TGTGCCAGCAGCTTAGATTCTGGGGGGAACGAGCAGTACTTC
TRBJ1-5,-,many,TRBV15,CATSRDKGQPQHF,TGTGCCACCAGCAGAGATAAGGGCCAGCCCCAGCATTTT
TRBJ2-1,TRBD2,-,TRBV29-1,CSVHGLAATSSYNEQFF,TGCAGCGTCCACGGACTAGCGGCAACAAGCTCCTACAATGAGCAGTTCTTC
TRBJ1-2,TRBD1,few,TRBV20-1,CSARTGSGAYGYTF,TGCAGTGCTCGGACAGGGTCCGGGGCCTATGGCTACACCTTC
TRBJ2-3,-,-,TRBV6-4,CASSVSGESTDTQYF,TGTGCCAGCAGTGTAAGCGGAGAGAGCACAGATACGCAGTATTTT
TRBJ1-2,-,many,TRBV25-1,CASSEFSGSGYTF,TGTGCCAGCAGTGAATTCTCGGGGAGTGGCTACACCTTC
TRBJ2-4,TRBD2,-,TRBV7-9,CASSSTTSTLAKNIQYF,TGTGCCAGCAGCTCGACGACTAGCACACTAGCCAAAAACATTCAGTACTTC
TRBJ2-7,TRBD1,few,TRBV29-1,CSVVGQGYGEQYF,TGCAGCGTCGTTGGACAGGGGTACGGCGAGCAGTACTTC
TRBJ2-1,-,-,TRBV9,CASSAGTGSSYNEQFF,TGTGCCAGCAGCGCCGGGACTGGGAGCTCCTACAATGAGCAGTTCTTC
TRBJ2-1,-,-,TRBV5-1,CASSPRDLNNEQFF,TGCGCCAGCAGCCCCCGGGACTTAAACAATGAGCAGTTCTTC
TRBJ1-1,TRBD1,few,TRBV12-3/TRBV12-4,CASSPRDRGQNTEAFF,TGTGCCAGCAGCCCCCGGGACAGGGGGCAGAACACTGAAGCTTTCTTT
TRBJ2-1,TRBD2,-,TRBV14,CASSPGLAGAAEQFF,TGTGCCAGCAGCCCGGGACTAGCGGGAGCGGCTGAGCAGTTCTTC
TRBJ2-5,-,few,TRBV14,CASSQDGDLTQETQYF,TGTGCCAGCAGCCAAGATGGGGACTTAACCCAAGAGACCCAGTACTTC